The present TCR beta chain was sequenced within a study of PD-L1 blockade in urothelial cancer. The time point is: peripheral blood 6 weeks after treatment start. The repertoire was sequenced with immunoSEQ multiplex PCR; TCRdb's copy has only in-frame clones and lacks some. The table shows about 76,000 clones, with around 93% occurring only once. Looked up from germline, CDR1 is MDHEN and CDR2 is SYDVKM. V was trimmed by 8 bases and J by 5 bases, leaving 17 bases between them. CDR3 length equals 14 residues. The sequence derives from a woman of 80 years or more with urothelial cancer. Specimen: PBMCs, collected around atezolizumab (anti-PD-L1) treatment. This rearrangement joins TRBV28 to TRBJ2-3, with D possibly matching TRBD2 (5 bases). The CDR3 region has the DNA TGTGCCAGCTCCGCTAGCTCCAGAGTAGATACGCAGTATTTT. Protein sequence: CASSASSRVDTQYF.